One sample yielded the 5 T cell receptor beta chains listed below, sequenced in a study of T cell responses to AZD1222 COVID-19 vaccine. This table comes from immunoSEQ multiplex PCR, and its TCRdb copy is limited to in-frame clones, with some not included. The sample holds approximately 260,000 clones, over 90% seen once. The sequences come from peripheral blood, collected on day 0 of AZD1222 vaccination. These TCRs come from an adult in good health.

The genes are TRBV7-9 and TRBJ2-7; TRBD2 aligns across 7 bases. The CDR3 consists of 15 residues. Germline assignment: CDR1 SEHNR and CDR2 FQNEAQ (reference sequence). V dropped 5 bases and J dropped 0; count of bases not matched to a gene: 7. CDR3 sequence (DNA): TGTGCCAGCAGCCACTTTCGGGACTACTCCTACGAGCAGTACTTC. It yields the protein CASSHFRDYSYEQYF.

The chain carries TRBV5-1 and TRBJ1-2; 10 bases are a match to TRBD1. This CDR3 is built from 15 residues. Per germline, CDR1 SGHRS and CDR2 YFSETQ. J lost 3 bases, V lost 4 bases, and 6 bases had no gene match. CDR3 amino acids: CASSHRDRGDYGYTF. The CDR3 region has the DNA TGCGCCAGCAGCCATAGGGACAGGGGAGACTATGGCTACACCTTC.

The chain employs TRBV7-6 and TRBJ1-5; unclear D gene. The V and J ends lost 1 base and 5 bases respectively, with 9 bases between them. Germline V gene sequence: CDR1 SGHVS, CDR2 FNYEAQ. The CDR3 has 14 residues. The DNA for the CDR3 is TGTGCCAGCAGCTTAGTCTCCCGGCATCAGCCCCAGCATTTT. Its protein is CASSLVSRHQPQHF.

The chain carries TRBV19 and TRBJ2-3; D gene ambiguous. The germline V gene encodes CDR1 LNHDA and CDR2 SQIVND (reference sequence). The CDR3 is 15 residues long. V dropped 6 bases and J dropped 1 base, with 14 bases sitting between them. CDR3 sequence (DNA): TGTGCCAGTAGGCCAAACGCCCTCGGCACAGATACGCAGTATTTT. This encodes CASRPNALGTDTQYF.

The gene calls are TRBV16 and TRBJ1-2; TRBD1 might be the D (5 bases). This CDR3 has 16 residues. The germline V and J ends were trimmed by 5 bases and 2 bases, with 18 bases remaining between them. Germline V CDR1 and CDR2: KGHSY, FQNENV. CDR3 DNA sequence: TGTGCCAGCAGCGGTACGGTCCCGCCAGGGAACTATGGCTACACCTTC. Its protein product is CASSGTVPPGNYGYTF.